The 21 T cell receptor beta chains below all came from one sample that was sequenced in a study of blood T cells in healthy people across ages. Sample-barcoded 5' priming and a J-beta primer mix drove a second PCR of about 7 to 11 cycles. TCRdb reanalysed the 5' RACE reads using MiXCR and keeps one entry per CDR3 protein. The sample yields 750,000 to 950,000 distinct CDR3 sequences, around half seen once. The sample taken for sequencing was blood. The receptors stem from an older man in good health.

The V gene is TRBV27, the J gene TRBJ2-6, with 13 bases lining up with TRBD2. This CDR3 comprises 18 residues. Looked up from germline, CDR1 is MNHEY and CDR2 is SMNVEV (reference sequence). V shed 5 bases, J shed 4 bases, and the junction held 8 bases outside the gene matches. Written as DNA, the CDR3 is TGTGCCAGCAGTCCCGGACTAGCGGGAGTCGCAGGGGCCAACGTCCTGACTTTC. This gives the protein CASSPGLAGVAGANVLTF.

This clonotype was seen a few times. CDR3 coding DNA: TGCGCCAGCAGCCAAGTGCGTGGTAAGGGGGAGCACAGATACGCGTATTTT. As protein: CASSQVRGKGEHRYAYF. The chain links TRBV4-1 to TRBJ2-3; a weak D match, TRBD1 (6 bases). The CDR3 spans 17 residues. Germline assignment: CDR1 MGHRA and CDR2 YSYEKL. V lost 1 base, J lost 14 bases, and 28 bases lay in between.

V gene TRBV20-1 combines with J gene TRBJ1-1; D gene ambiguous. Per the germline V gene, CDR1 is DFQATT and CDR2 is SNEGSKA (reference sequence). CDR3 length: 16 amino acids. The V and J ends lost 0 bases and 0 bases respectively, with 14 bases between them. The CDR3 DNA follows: TGCAGTGCTAGAGATGCCTCCAGAGGCATGAACACTGAAGCTTTCTTT. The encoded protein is CSARDASRGMNTEAFF.

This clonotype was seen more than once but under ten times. The CDR3 protein is CSAHPTSGRSRNEQFF. DNA for the CDR3: TGCAGTGCCCACCCGACTAGCGGGAGAAGTAGGAATGAGCAGTTCTTC. This rearrangement joins TRBV20-1 to TRBJ2-1; 12 bases are shared with TRBD2. V gave up 6 bases and J gave up 7 bases; unmatched junction bases: 13. This CDR3 comprises 16 residues. From germline, CDR1 is DFQATT and CDR2 SNEGSKA (reference sequence).

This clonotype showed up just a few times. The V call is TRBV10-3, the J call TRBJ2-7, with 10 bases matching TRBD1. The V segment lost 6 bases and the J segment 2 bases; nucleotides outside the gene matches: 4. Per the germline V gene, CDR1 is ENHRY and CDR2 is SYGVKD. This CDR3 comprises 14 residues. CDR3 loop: CAISRDRGTYEQYF. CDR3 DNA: TGTGCCATCAGCCGGGACAGGGGCACCTACGAGCAGTACTTC.

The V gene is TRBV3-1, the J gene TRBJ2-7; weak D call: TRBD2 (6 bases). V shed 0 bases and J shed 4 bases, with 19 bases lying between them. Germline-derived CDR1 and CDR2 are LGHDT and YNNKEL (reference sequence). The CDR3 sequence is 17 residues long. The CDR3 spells CASSQDPRALGGYEQYF. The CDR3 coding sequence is TGTGCCAGCAGCCAAGATCCCCGGGCCCTGGGAGGTTACGAGCAGTACTTC.

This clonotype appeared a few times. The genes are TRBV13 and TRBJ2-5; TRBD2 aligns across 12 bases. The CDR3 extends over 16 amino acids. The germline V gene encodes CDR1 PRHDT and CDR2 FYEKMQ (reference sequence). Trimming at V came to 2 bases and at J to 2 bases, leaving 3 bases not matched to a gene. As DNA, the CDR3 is TGTGCCAGCAGCTTACGACTAGCGGGAGAGCAAGAGACCCAGTACTTC. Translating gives CASSLRLAGEQETQYF.

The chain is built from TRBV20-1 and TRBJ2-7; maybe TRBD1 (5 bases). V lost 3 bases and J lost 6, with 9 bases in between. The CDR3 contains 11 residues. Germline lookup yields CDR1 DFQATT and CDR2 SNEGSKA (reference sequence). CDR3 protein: CSARTQGEQYF. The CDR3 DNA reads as TGCAGTGCTAGGACGCAGGGCGAGCAGTACTTC.

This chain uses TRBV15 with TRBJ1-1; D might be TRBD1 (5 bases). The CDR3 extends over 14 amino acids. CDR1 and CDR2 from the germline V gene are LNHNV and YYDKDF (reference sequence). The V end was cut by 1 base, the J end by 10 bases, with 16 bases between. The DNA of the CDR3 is TGTGCCACCAGCAGAGTAGCAGGGCAGGAGGGAGCTTTCTTT. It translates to CATSRVAGQEGAFF.

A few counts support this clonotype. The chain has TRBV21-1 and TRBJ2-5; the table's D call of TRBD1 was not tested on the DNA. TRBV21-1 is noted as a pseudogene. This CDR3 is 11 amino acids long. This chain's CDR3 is CASTRSPEGYF. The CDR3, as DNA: TGTGCCAGCACGAGAAGCCCCGAAGGGTACTTC.

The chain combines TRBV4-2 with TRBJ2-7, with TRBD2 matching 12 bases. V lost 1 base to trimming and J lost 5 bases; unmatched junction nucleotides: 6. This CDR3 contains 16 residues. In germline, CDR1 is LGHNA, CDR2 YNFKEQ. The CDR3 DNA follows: TGTGCCAGCAGCCAAGGCACGACTAGCGGGAGTGACGAGCAGTACTTC. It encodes CASSQGTTSGSDEQYF.

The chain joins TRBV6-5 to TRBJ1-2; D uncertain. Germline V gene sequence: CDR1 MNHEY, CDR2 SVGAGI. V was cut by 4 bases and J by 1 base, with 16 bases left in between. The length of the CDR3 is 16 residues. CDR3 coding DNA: TGTGCCAGCAGTTCCCTCGTGGCAGGTGGTAACTATGGCTACACCTTC. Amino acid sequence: CASSSLVAGGNYGYTF.

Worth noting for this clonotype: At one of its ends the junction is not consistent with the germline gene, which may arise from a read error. The CDR3 sequence is CVSSLWVDYGYTF. Here the CDR3 DNA reads TGTGTCAGCAGCCTATGGGTCGACTATGGCTACACCTTC. This chain links TRBV3-1 with TRBJ1-2; D is uncertain. The CDR3 spans 13 residues. Germline CDR1 reads LGHDT; CDR2 reads YNNKEL (reference sequence).

The CDR3 protein is CASSRGLAGGHGADTQYF. The CDR3 bases are TGTGCCAGCAGCCGCGGACTAGCGGGAGGGCATGGTGCAGATACGCAGTATTTT. This chain links TRBV12-3 or TRBV12-4 with TRBJ2-3; 15 bases fit TRBD2. This CDR3 has 18 amino acids. The V gene end was trimmed by 6 bases and the J gene end by 4 bases; junction bases not matched to a gene: 11.

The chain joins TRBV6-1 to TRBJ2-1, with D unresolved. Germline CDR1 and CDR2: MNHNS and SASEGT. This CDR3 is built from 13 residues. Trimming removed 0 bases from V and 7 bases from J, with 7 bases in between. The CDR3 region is CASSEAEINEQFF. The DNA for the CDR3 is TGTGCCAGCAGTGAAGCGGAGATTAATGAGCAGTTCTTC.

The CDR3 bases are TGTGCCAGCAGTGGAACCGGGGAGCCCTATGGCTACACCTTC. Translated: CASSGTGEPYGYTF. The chain couples TRBV25-1 to TRBJ1-2; D gene unclear. V dropped 4 bases and J dropped 4 bases, with 13 bases sitting between them. CDR1 and CDR2 from the germline V gene are MGHDK and SYGVNS. The CDR3 covers 14 residues.

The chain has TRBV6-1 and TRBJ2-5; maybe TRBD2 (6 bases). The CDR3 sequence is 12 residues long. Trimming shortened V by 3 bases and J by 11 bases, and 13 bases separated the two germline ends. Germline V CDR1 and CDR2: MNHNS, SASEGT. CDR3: CASSEAPSVQYF. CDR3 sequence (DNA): TGTGCCAGCAGTGAGGCCCCTAGCGTGCAGTACTTC.

The CDR3 loop reads CASSFWGNRGRKTQYF. As DNA, the CDR3 is TGTGCCAGCAGTTTTTGGGGTAACAGGGGGCGGAAGACCCAGTACTTC. V usage is TRBV28 and J usage is TRBJ2-7, with TRBD1 matching 9 bases. The J call may not be correct, given that the DNA end is closer to TRBJ2-5. Germline lookup yields CDR1 MDHEN and CDR2 SYDVKM. The CDR3 totals 16 residues.

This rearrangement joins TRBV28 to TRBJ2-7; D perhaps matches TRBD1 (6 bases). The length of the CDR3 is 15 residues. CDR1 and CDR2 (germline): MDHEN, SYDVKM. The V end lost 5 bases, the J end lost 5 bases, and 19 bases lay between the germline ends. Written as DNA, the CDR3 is TGTGCCAGCAGTGGAAGCGAAAGGGGGAGCGACGAGCAGTACTTC. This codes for CASSGSERGSDEQYF.

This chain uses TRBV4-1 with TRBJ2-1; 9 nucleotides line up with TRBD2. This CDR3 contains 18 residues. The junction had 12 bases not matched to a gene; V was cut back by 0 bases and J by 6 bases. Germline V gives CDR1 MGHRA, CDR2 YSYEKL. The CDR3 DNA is TGCGCCAGCAGCCAAGATCGTTTGCGGGAGGGCCTGAGCAATGAGCAGTTCTTC. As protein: CASSQDRLREGLSNEQFF.

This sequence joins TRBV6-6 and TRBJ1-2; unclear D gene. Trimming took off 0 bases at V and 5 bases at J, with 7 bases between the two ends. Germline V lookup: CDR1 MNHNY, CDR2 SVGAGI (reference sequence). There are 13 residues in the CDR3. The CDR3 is CASSYSLGYGYTF. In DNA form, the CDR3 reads TGTGCCAGCAGTTACTCCTTAGGGTATGGCTACACCTTC.